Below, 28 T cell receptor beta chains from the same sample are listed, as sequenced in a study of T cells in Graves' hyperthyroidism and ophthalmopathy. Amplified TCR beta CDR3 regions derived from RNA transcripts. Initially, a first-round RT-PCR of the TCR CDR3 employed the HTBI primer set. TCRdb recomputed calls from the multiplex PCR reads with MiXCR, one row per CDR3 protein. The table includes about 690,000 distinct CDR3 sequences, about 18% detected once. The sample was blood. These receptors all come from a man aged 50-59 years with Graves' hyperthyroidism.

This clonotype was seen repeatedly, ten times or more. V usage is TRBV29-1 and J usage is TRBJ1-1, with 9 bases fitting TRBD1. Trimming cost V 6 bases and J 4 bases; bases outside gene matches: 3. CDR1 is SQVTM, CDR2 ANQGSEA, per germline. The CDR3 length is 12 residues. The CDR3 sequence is CSVDRGGTEAFF. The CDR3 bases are TGCAGCGTGGACAGGGGAGGCACTGAAGCTTTCTTT.

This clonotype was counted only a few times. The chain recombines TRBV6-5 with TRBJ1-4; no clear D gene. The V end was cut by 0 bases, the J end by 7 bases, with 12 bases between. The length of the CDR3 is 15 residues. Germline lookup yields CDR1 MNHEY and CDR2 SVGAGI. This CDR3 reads CASSYSGLQPEKLFF. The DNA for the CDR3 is TGTGCCAGCAGTTACTCAGGGTTACAGCCTGAAAAACTGTTTTTT.

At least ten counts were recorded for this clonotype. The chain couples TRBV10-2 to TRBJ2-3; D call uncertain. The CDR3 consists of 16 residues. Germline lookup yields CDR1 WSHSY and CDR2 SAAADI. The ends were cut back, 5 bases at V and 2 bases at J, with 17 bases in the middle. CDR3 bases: TGCGCCAGCAGTCTTTTTGGGGTGGATAACACAGATACGCAGTATTTT. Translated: CASSLFGVDNTDTQYF.

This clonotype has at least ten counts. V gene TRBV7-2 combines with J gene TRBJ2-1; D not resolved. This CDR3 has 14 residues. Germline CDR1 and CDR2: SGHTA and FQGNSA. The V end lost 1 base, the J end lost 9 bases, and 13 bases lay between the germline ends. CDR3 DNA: TGTGCCAGCAGCTTAGGTGCCACCTGGAGTGAGCAGTTCTTC. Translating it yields CASSLGATWSEQFF.

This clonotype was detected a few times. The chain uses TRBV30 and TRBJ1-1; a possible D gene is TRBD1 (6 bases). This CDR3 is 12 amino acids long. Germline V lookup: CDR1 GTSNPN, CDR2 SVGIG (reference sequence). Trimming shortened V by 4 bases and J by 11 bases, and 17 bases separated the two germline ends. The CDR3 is CAWTYRERLAFF. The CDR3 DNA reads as TGTGCCTGGACCTACAGGGAACGGTTGGCTTTCTTT. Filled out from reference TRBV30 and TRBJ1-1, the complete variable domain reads SQTIHQWPATLVQPVGSPLSLECTVEGTSNPNLYWYRQAAGRGLQLLFYSVGIGQISSEVPQNLSASRPQDRQFILSSKKLLLSDSGFYLCAWTYRERLAFFGQGTRLTVV.

The CDR3 DNA follows: TGTGCCAGCTCTCAAGGTTGGAGCACAGATACGCAGTATTTT. Translating it yields CASSQGWSTDTQYF. The rearrangement uses TRBV19 and TRBJ2-3; D not certain. This CDR3 is 14 amino acids long. Germline V CDR1 and CDR2: LNHDA, SQIVND (reference sequence). V lost 9 bases and J 0 bases, leaving 13 bases between the germline ends.

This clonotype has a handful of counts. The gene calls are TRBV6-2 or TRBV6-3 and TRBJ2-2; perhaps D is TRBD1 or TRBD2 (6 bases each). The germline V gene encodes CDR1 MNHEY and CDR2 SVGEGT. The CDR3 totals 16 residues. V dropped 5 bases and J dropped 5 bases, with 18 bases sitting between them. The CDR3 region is CASSSRDTGRTGELFF. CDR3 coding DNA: TGTGCCAGCAGTAGCCGGGACACGGGGAGGACCGGGGAGCTGTTTTTT.

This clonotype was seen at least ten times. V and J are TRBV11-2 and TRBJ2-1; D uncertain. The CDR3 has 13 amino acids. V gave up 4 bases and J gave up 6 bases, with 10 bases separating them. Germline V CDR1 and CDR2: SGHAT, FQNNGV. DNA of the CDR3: TGTGCCAGCAGCTCGTCGTCTCCCAATGAGCAGTTCTTC. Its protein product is CASSSSSPNEQFF.

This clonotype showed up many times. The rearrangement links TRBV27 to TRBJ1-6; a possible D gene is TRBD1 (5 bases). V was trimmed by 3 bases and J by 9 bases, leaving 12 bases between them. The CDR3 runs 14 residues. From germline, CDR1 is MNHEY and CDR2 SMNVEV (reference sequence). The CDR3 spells CASSFGQPSSPLHF. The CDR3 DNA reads TGTGCCAGCAGTTTCGGACAACCCTCTTCACCCCTCCACTTT.

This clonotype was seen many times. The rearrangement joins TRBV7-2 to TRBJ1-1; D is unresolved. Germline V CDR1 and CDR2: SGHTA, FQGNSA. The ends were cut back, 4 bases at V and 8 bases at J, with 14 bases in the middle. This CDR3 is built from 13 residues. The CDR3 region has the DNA TGTGCCAGCAGCTATCGGACGGTAGCCGAAGCTTTCTTT. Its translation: CASSYRTVAEAFF.

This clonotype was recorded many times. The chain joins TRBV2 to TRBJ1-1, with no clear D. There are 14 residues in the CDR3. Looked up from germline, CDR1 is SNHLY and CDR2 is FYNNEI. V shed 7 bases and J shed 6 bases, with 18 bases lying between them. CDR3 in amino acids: CASTAQNRNPEAFF. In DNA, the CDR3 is TGTGCCAGCACCGCACAAAACAGAAATCCTGAAGCTTTCTTT.

CDR3 region: CASRKQGAENTGELFF. The CDR3 DNA reads as TGTGCCAGCAGGAAACAGGGGGCTGAGAACACCGGGGAGCTGTTTTTT. The V and J genes are TRBV3-1 and TRBJ2-2; 9 bases map to TRBD1. Germline V gene sequence: CDR1 LGHDT, CDR2 YNNKEL (reference sequence). The CDR3 consists of 16 residues. J lost 1 base, V lost 6 bases, and 6 bases had no gene match.

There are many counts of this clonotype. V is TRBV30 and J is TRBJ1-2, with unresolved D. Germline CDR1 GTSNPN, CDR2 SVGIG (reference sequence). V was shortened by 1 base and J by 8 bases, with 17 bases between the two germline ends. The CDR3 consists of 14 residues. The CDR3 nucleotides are TGTGCCTGGAGTGCCTATCAAATAGAGGGAGGCTACACCTTC. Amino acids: CAWSAYQIEGGYTF.

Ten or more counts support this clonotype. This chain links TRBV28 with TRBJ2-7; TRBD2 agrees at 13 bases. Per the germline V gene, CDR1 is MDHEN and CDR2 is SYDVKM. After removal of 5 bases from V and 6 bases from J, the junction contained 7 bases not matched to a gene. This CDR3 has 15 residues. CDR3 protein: CASSLTSGRFLEQYF. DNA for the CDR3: TGTGCCAGCAGTCTGACTAGCGGGAGGTTTCTCGAGCAGTACTTC. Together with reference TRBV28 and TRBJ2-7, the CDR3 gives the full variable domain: DVKVTQSSRYLVKRTGEKVFLECVQDMDHENMFWYRQDPGLGLRLIYFSYDVKMKEKGDIPEGYSVSREKKERFSLILESASTNQTSMYLCASSLTSGRFLEQYFGPGTRLTVT.

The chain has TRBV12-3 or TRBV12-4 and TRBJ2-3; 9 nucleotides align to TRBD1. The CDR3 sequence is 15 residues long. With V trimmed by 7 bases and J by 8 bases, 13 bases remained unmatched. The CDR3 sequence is CASNRGTGPRGTQYF. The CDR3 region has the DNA TGTGCCAGCAACCGCGGGACAGGGCCAAGGGGTACGCAGTATTTT.

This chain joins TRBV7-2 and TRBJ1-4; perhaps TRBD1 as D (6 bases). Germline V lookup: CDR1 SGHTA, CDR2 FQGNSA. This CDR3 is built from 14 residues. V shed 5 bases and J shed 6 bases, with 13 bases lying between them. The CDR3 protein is CASSPRDMDEKLFF. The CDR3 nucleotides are TGTGCCAGCAGCCCCCGGGACATGGATGAAAAACTGTTTTTT.

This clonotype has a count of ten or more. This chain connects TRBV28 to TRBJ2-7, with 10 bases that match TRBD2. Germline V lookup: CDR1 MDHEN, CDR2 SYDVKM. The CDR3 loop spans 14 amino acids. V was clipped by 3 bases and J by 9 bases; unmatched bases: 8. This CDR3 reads CASSFIAGGPRQYF. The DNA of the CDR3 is TGTGCCAGCAGTTTTATAGCGGGAGGCCCGAGGCAGTACTTC.

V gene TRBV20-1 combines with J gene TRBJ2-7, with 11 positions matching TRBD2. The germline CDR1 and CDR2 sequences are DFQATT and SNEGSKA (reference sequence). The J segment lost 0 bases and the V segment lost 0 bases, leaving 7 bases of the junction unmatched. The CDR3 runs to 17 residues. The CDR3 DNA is TGCAGTGCTAGAGAGATAGCGGGAGGGCCGAGCTCCTACGAGCAGTACTTC. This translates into CSAREIAGGPSSYEQYF.

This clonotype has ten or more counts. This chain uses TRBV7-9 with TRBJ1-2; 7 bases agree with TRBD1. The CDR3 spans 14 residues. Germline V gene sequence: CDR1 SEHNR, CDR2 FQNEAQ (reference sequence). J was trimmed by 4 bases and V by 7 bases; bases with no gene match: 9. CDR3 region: CASIHEGAGYGYTF. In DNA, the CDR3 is TGTGCCAGCATTCATGAGGGGGCCGGCTATGGCTACACCTTC. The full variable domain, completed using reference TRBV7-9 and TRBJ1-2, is DTGVSQNPRHKITKRGQNVTFRCDPISEHNRLYWYRQTLGQGPEFLTYFQNEAQLEKSRLLSDRFSAERPKGSFSTLEIQRTEQGDSAMYLCASIHEGAGYGYTFGSGTRLTVV.

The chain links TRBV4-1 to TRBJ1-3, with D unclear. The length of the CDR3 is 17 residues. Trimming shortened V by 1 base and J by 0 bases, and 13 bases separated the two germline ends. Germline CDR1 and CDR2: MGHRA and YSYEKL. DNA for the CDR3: TGCGCCAGCAGCCAAGGGGCAGGTTACAACTCTGGAAACACCATATATTTT. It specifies CASSQGAGYNSGNTIYF.

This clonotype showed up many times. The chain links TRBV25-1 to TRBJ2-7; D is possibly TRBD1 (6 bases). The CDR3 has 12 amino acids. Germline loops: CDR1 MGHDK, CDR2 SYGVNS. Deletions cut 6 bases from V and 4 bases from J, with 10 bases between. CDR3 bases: TGTGCCAGCAGCTGGGGGACATACGAGCAGTACTTC. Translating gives CASSWGTYEQYF.

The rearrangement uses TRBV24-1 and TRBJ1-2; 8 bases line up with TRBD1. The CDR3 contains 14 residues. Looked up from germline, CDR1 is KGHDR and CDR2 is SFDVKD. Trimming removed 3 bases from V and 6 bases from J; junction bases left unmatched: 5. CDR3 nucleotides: TGTGCCACCAGTGATCCCCAGACAGGGGATGGCTACACCTTC. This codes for CATSDPQTGDGYTF.

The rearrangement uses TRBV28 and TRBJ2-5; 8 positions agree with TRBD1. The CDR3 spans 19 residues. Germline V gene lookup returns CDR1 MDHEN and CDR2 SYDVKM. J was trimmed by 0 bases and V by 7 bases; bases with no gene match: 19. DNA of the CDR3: TGTGCCAGCACCTCCTCGGGCCGCCCGGGACAGGTGTACCAAGAGACCCAGTACTTC. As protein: CASTSSGRPGQVYQETQYF.

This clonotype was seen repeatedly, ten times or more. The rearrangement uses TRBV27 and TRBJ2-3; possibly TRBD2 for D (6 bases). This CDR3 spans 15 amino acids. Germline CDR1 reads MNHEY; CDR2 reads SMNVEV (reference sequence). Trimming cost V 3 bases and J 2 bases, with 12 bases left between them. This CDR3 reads CASSFGAGYTDTQYF. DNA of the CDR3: TGTGCCAGCAGTTTCGGGGCGGGATACACAGATACGCAGTATTTT.

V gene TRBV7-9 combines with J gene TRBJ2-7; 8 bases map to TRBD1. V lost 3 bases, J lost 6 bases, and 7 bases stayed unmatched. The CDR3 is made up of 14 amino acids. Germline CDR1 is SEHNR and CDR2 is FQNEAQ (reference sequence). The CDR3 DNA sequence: TGTGCCAGCAGCTTGGACAGGGTGATAGGCGAGCAGTACTTC. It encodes CASSLDRVIGEQYF.

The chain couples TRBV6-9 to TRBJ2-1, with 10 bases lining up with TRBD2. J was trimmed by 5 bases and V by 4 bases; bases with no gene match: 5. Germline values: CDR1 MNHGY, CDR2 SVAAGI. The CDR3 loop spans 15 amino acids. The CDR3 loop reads CASSSSSGSHNEQFF. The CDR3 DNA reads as TGTGCCAGCAGTTCGTCTAGCGGGAGCCACAATGAGCAGTTCTTC.

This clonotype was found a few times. This CDR3 is CASSATGNYFGNQPQHF. CDR3 sequence (DNA): TGTGCCAGCAGTGCGACAGGGAATTATTTTGGCAATCAGCCCCAGCATTTT. The chain recombines TRBV2 with TRBJ1-5; 7 bases fit TRBD1. Trimming removed 4 bases from V and 2 bases from J; junction bases left unmatched: 11. The CDR3 is 17 amino acids. Per germline, CDR1 SNHLY and CDR2 FYNNEI.

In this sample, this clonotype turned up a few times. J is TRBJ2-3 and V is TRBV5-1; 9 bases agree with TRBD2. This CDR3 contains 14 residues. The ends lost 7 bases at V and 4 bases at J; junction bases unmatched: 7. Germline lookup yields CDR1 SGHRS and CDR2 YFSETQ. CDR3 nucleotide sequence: TGCGCCAGCTTCAAGCGGGAGGTGGCAGATACGCAGTATTTT. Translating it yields CASFKREVADTQYF. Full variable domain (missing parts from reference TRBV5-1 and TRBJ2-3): KAGVTQTPRYLIKTRGQQVTLSCSPISGHRSVSWYQQTPGQGLQFLFEYFSETQRNKGNFPGRFSGRQFSNSRSEMNVSTLELGDSALYLCASFKREVADTQYFGPGTRLTVL.